This T cell receptor beta chain was documented in a study of blood T cell repertoires in COVID-19. Across the study: Some COVID-19 samples were acute and others convalescent; all came from the United States, Italy and Spain.

Measured with immunoSEQ multiplex PCR; TCRdb has only the in-frame clones, and not every one. The profile shows roughly 330,000 clones, 80% to 90% of them singletons. Trimming took 0 bases from V and 8 from J; bases not matched to a gene: 3. The length of the CDR3 is 14 residues. Germline CDR1 reads SGHRS; CDR2 reads YFSETQ. The clonotype comes from a woman in her forties or fifties with acute or convalescent COVID-19. Sequencing was done on a sample of peripheral blood. The chain combines TRBV5-1 with TRBJ2-1, with TRBD2 matching over 9 bases. The CDR3 spells CASSLGLAVDEQFF. In nucleotides, the CDR3 is TGCGCCAGCAGCTTGGGACTAGCGGTGGATGAGCAGTTCTTC. The full variable domain, its missing parts supplied by reference TRBV5-1 and TRBJ2-1, is KAGVTQTPRYLIKTRGQQVTLSCSPISGHRSVSWYQQTPGQGLQFLFEYFSETQRNKGNFPGRFSGRQFSNSRSEMNVSTLELGDSALYLCASSLGLAVDEQFFGPGTRLTVL.